The 23 T cell receptor beta chains presented below share a single source sample, sequenced in a study of beta chain features in type 1 diabetes (dated by TCRdb to the late 2010s). Results the study describes overall, beyond this receptor: A moderate but significant shortening of TCRB CDR3 length was observed in type 1 diabetes patients in all four CD4+ subsets.

The receptor library was made with the immunoSEQ multiplex PCR assay. The entire isolated RNA was reverse transcribed using the High Capacity cDNA Reverse Transcription Kit, and thus expressed TCRB transcripts were sequenced. The table comes from immuneACCESS by way of TCRdb, which keeps in-frame sequences with V and J called. Part of the clones is missing from these tables; in studies checked, under half for an unresolved V gene and the rest for unknown reasons. The sample includes more than 300,000 clones, with over 10% observed a single time. Jointly, the top ten make up roughly 0.0097% of the sample. Antigens of these TCRs are unknown. Material for sequencing was naive CD4+ T cells from blood. The cell subset or site label of this sample denotes: true naive CD4+ T cells. These receptors all stem from a woman aged 18-35 years with type 1 diabetes.

This clone came up a few times. The chain has TRBV5-1 and TRBJ2-5; 9 bases are a match to TRBD2. The DNA end is more similar to TRBJ2-7, so the J call may be wrong. Germline V lookup: CDR1 SGHRS, CDR2 YFSETQ. The CDR3 is 19 residues long. CDR3 sequence: CASSLGVSGSLVRGYEQYF. CDR3 nucleotide sequence: TGCGCCAGCAGCTTGGGAGTTAGCGGGAGTCTGGTCCGCGGCTACGAGCAGTACTTC.

This clone appeared a few times. The chain couples TRBV5-1 to TRBJ1-5, with 7 positions matching TRBD1. The CDR3 consists of 13 residues. J gave up 6 bases and V 4 bases, and 4 bases lay outside the gene matches. Germline V gene data show CDR1 as SGHRS and CDR2 as YFSETQ. The CDR3 protein is CASSIGGGQPQHF. The CDR3 DNA reads TGCGCCAGCAGCATAGGGGGCGGTCAGCCCCAGCATTTT.

This clone has only a few counts. This chain uses TRBV11-2 with TRBJ1-1, with 7 bases lining up with TRBD1. After removal of 5 bases from V and 0 bases from J, the junction contained 3 bases not matched to a gene. The germline V gene has CDR1 SGHAT and CDR2 FQNNGV. The CDR3 sequence is 14 residues long. The CDR3 here is CASSTGVVNTEAFF. Written as DNA, the CDR3 is TGTGCCAGCAGCACAGGGGTTGTGAACACTGAAGCTTTCTTT.

In this sample, this clone turned up once. The chain carries TRBV28 and TRBJ1-2; D not resolved. The V gene's germline CDR1 is MDHEN and CDR2 SYDVKM. The CDR3 totals 12 residues. V dropped 3 bases and J dropped 5 bases, with 7 bases sitting between them. The chain's CDR3 is CASSFWRYGYTF. The CDR3 DNA follows: TGTGCCAGCAGTTTTTGGAGGTATGGCTACACCTTC.

This clone was detected only a few times. This chain joins TRBV5-6 and TRBJ2-5; TRBD1 aligns across 8 bases. Germline V lookup: CDR1 SGHDT, CDR2 YYEEEE. This CDR3 is built from 14 residues. Unmatched junction bases numbered 5, after V lost 3 bases and J lost 4 bases. The CDR3 nucleotides read TGTGCCAGCAGCTCCTTACAGGGGGGAGAGACCCAGTACTTC. Its translation: CASSSLQGGETQYF.

V and J are TRBV15 and TRBJ2-7; weak D call: TRBD1 (5 bases). From germline, CDR1 is LNHNV and CDR2 YYDKDF (reference sequence). This CDR3 has 12 amino acids. V gave up 0 bases and J gave up 9 bases, with 9 bases separating them. CDR3 sequence: CATSRDVQGQYF. In DNA form, the CDR3 reads TGTGCCACCAGCAGAGATGTCCAGGGGCAGTACTTC.

The chain recombines TRBV27 with TRBJ1-1, with D maybe TRBD1 (5 bases). Looked up from germline, CDR1 is MNHEY and CDR2 is SMNVEV (reference sequence). V was clipped by 6 bases and J by 5 bases, with 7 bases between them. The CDR3 runs to 11 residues. CDR3 DNA: TGTGCCAGCAGCCGGGGGACTGAAGCTTTCTTT. It encodes CASSRGTEAFF.

This CDR3 reads CASSVGRSPSTDTQYF. The DNA for the CDR3 is TGTGCCAGCAGCGTAGGTCGGTCTCCTAGCACAGATACGCAGTATTTT. This rearrangement joins TRBV9 to TRBJ2-3; D gene ambiguous. Germline assignment: CDR1 SGDLS and CDR2 YYNGEE. The CDR3 is 16 residues long. The germline V and J ends were trimmed by 0 bases and 0 bases, with 11 bases remaining between them.

This clone was recorded a few times. This sequence joins TRBV29-1 and TRBJ1-2, with no clear D. CDR1 is SQVTM and CDR2 is ANQGSEA in the germline V gene. This CDR3 comprises 11 residues. Trimming took 4 bases from V and 4 from J, leaving 7 bases between them. The CDR3 DNA sequence: TGCAGCGTTGGGGCGAGCTATGGCTACACCTTC. This gives the protein CSVGASYGYTF.

DNA for the CDR3: TGCAGCGTTGAGATCGCGCACACTGAAGCTTTCTTT. This translates into CSVEIAHTEAFF. The chain carries TRBV29-1 and TRBJ1-1; no firm D call. Trimming took 3 bases from V and 3 from J, leaving 8 bases between them. Germline V gene data show CDR1 as SQVTM and CDR2 as ANQGSEA. This CDR3 contains 12 residues. Together with reference TRBV29-1 and TRBJ1-1, the CDR3 gives the full variable domain: SAVISQKPSRDICQRGTSLTIQCQVDSQVTMMFWYRQQPGQSLTLIATANQGSEATYESGFVIDKFPISRPNLTFSTLTVSNMSPEDSSIYLCSVEIAHTEAFFGQGTRLTVV.

This sequence joins TRBV23-1 and TRBJ1-6, with 8 nucleotides matching TRBD1. TRBV23-1 is filed as an ORF, its function uncertain. J lost 9 bases, V lost 2 bases, and 3 bases had no gene match. The CDR3 runs 14 residues. In nucleotides, the CDR3 is TGCGCCAGCAGTCAAAGACAGGGGTGTTCACCCCTCCACTTT. Its translation: CASSQRQGCSPLHF.

V is TRBV4-3 and J is TRBJ2-1; 11 bases are shared with TRBD2. CDR1 LGHNA and CDR2 YSLEER come from the germline V gene. V dropped 6 bases and J dropped 6; count of bases not matched to a gene: 10. The CDR3 length is 16 residues. The CDR3 is CASSYIAGGARNEQFF. The DNA of the CDR3 is TGCGCCAGCAGTTATATAGCGGGGGGGGCGCGCAATGAGCAGTTCTTC.

The chain combines TRBV5-1 with TRBJ2-3, with 9 bases fitting TRBD2. Germline values: CDR1 SGHRS, CDR2 YFSETQ. This CDR3 is 15 amino acids long. After removal of 4 bases from V and 0 bases from J, the junction contained 3 bases not matched to a gene. CDR3 bases: TGCGCCAGCAGCCTAGCGGGGCCCAGCACAGATACGCAGTATTTT. Residues: CASSLAGPSTDTQYF.

This clone was counted only a few times. This chain joins TRBV5-1 and TRBJ1-2; D is ambiguous. The CDR3 is made up of 10 amino acids. Germline V gene lookup returns CDR1 SGHRS and CDR2 YFSETQ. V lost 3 bases to trimming and J lost 14 bases, with 11 bases between them. The CDR3 sequence: CASSSEELTF. The DNA for the CDR3 is TGCGCCAGCAGCTCCGAGGAGCTGACCTTC.

Only a few counts were recorded for this clone. The chain joins TRBV29-1 to TRBJ2-7; a possible D gene is TRBD1 (7 bases). V was clipped by 1 base and J by 5 bases, with 12 bases between them. CDR1 is SQVTM, CDR2 ANQGSEA, per germline. The CDR3 is 13 residues long. The CDR3 coding sequence is TGCAGCGTTGAAGTTACCAGGGGGGACGAGCAGTACTTC. It codes for CSVEVTRGDEQYF.

This clone was found a few times. The J gene is TRBJ1-1, the V gene TRBV4-3, with D tentatively TRBD1 (5 bases). This CDR3 is 13 amino acids long. Germline V gene data show CDR1 as LGHNA and CDR2 as YSLEER. The V end was cut by 3 bases, the J end by 3 bases, with 8 bases between. CDR3 in DNA: TGCGCCAGCAGCCAGGTAGGGGACACTGAAGCTTTCTTT. It yields the protein CASSQVGDTEAFF.

The rearrangement links TRBV7-8 to TRBJ1-5; 10 bases match TRBD1. V lost 5 bases to trimming and J lost 0 bases; unmatched junction nucleotides: 19. This CDR3 is 21 amino acids long. CDR1 is SGHVS and CDR2 is FQNEAQ in the germline V gene. CDR3 DNA: TGTGCCAGCAGCCAGAGGGTAAAGGGACAGGGGACAACAATTAGCAATCAGCCCCAGCATTTT. Its protein product is CASSQRVKGQGTTISNQPQHF.

The CDR3 DNA is TGTGCCAGCAGCCCCCCCGAAGACAGGGAAAAGGCCCAGTACTTC. It codes for CASSPPEDREKAQYF. The chain couples TRBV11-1 to TRBJ2-5; 7 bases agree with TRBD1. Germline values: CDR1 SGHAT, CDR2 FQDESV (reference sequence). There are 15 residues in the CDR3. The V and J ends lost 5 bases and 9 bases, in that order; junction bases with no gene match: 15.

This clone came up a few times. The J gene is TRBJ1-5, the V gene TRBV7-9, with 7 positions matching TRBD1. The CDR3 is 12 residues long. Germline trimming cut 4 bases from V and 11 bases from J; bases unmatched to any gene: 5. CDR1 is SEHNR, CDR2 FQNEAQ, per germline (reference sequence). The chain's CDR3 is CASSSTGKTQHF. In nucleotides, the CDR3 is TGTGCCAGCAGCTCGACAGGGAAGACCCAGCATTTT.

The chain carries TRBV7-3 and TRBJ2-3; TRBD2 matches 7 bases. This CDR3 is 15 amino acids long. V was pared by 8 bases and J by 2 bases, with 10 bases of the junction left unmatched. Germline V CDR1 and CDR2: SGHTA, FQGTGA. CDR3 nucleotide sequence: TGTGCCAGCGGGGTGGGAGGGGCCCTCACAGATACGCAGTATTTT. Protein: CASGVGGALTDTQYF.

The rearrangement uses TRBV6-5 and TRBJ2-1; TRBD2 matches 11 bases. The V gene's germline CDR1 is MNHEY and CDR2 SVGAGI. V was pared by 5 bases and J by 10 bases, with 10 bases of the junction left unmatched. This CDR3 is built from 15 residues. CDR3 sequence: CASSALAGGPGEQFF. DNA of the CDR3: TGTGCCAGCAGTGCCTTAGCGGGAGGGCCGGGGGAGCAGTTCTTC.

The chain carries TRBV19 and TRBJ1-5; 8 nucleotides align to TRBD1. Germline CDR1 LNHDA, CDR2 SQIVND (reference sequence). J lost 7 bases, V lost 4 bases, and 12 bases had no gene match. The CDR3 length is 16 residues. CDR3: CASSTQPQGAGQPQHF. The CDR3 nucleotides are TGTGCCAGTAGTACCCAACCTCAGGGGGCTGGCCAGCCCCAGCATTTT.

Only one count was recorded for this clone. The chain recombines TRBV11-3 with TRBJ2-3; the D is unclear. Germline V lookup: CDR1 SGHNT, CDR2 YENEEA. Trimming pared 2 bases from V and 2 bases from J, leaving 11 bases between. The CDR3 consists of 15 residues. Here the CDR3 DNA reads TGTGCCAGCAGCTTATTTGCTACCACCACAGATACGCAGTATTTT. This codes for CASSLFATTTDTQYF.